The present T cell receptor (beta chain) was sequenced within a study of CD8+CD57+ T cells in acquired aplastic anemia. Profiles of TCR beta VDJ and CDR3 were generated from a genomic DNA template. One entry per CDR3 protein, called by TCRdb with MiXCR from the reads. The table includes roughly 280,000 distinct CDR3 sequences, about 50% detected once. Flow cytometry had shown expanded CD8+CD57+ cells in the patients chosen for sequencing. The cohort consisted entirely of patients having severe acquired aplastic anemia. Patients were untreated when blood was sampled. This CDR3 has 14 residues. Trimming at V came to 0 bases and at J to 8 bases, leaving 6 bases not matched to a gene. Germline V gene sequence: CDR1 DFQATT, CDR2 SNEGSKA (reference sequence). In this sample, this clonotype turned up many times.

The chain recombines TRBV20-1 with TRBJ1-1, with 10 nucleotides matching TRBD1. Source material: sorted CD4+, CD8+, or CD8+CD57+ T cells (not recorded which) from PBMCs. This TCR was recovered from a human donor with aplastic anemia. The CDR3 DNA reads TGCAGTGCTAGAGATGGGACAGGGGTACGAGAAGCTTTCTTT. Residues: CSARDGTGVREAFF.